This is a list of T cell receptor beta chains from one sample in a study of CD8+CD57+ T cells in acquired aplastic anemia. TCRdb analysed the reads with MiXCR anew, one entry per CDR3 protein. The table records roughly 190,000 distinct CDR3 sequences, more than 45% of them present only once. The sample was sorted CD4+, CD8+, or CD8+CD57+ T cells (not recorded which) from PBMCs. The receptors were gathered from a human donor with aplastic anemia. CDR3s include the opening cysteine and the closing phenylalanine or tryptophan. Fields, in order: V gene, D gene, J gene, clone size, CDR3 protein, CDR3 DNA. A D gene is named only where the DNA matches it firmly. Not every row has a clone size; where given, it reads once, few, many or a size class.

>TRBV15|TRBD2|TRBJ2-1|-
CATSRAGILTSAGQFF
TGTGCCACCAGCAGAGCTGGGATACTTACTAGCGCGGGGCAGTTCTTC
>TRBV6-4|TRBD2|TRBJ2-7|few
CASSDSWTSGNSYEQYF
TGTGCCAGCAGTGATTCCTGGACTAGCGGAAACTCCTACGAGCAGTACTTC
>TRBV6-5|TRBD2|TRBJ2-1|many
CASSERTSGIQFF
TGTGCCAGCAGTGAAAGGACTAGCGGGATACAGTTCTTC
>TRBV5-1|TRBD1|TRBJ2-7|many
CASSLGQGSYEQYF
TGCGCCAGCAGCTTGGGACAGGGAAGCTACGAGCAGTACTTC
>TRBV5-4|TRBD2|TRBJ2-5|-
CASSSPGGETQYF
TGTGCCAGCAGCTCGCCGGGAGGGGAGACCCAGTACTTC
>TRBV7-9|-|TRBJ1-2|many
CASSQDGGYGYTF
TGTGCCAGCAGCCAGGACGGGGGCTATGGCTACACCTTC
>TRBV6-5|-|TRBJ1-3|many
CASSYSGMGNTIYF
TGTGCCAGCAGTTACTCAGGGATGGGAAACACCATATATTTT
>TRBV5-1|-|TRBJ1-5|many
CASSVGGAGQPQHF
TGCGCCAGCAGCGTGGGAGGGGCTGGGCAGCCCCAGCATTTT
>TRBV10-3|TRBD2|TRBJ2-1|-
CAISDRGGAGSYNEQFF
TGTGCCATCAGTGATCGCGGGGGGGCGGGCTCCTACAATGAGCAGTTCTTC
>TRBV5-1|TRBD2|TRBJ2-7|many
CASSWGLAGVVSEQYF
TGCGCCAGCAGCTGGGGACTAGCGGGAGTGGTTTCCGAGCAGTACTTC
>TRBV2|TRBD1|TRBJ2-7|many
CASSEKRTGPNYEQYF
TGTGCCAGCAGTGAAAAGCGGACAGGCCCAAACTACGAGCAGTACTTC
>TRBV3-1|TRBD2|TRBJ2-3|many
CASSSSGSADTQYF
TGTGCCAGCAGCTCCAGCGGGAGTGCAGATACGCAGTATTTT
>TRBV24-1|-|TRBJ2-2|few
CATGGGLTGELFF
TGTGCCACCGGAGGGGGGCTCACCGGGGAGCTGTTTTTT
>TRBV7-3|-|TRBJ1-3|-
CASSLSTTIYF
TGTGCCAGCAGCTTATCTACCACCATATATTTT
>TRBV7-2|TRBD2|TRBJ2-5|-
CASSDRGRGEETQYF
TGTGCCAGCAGCGACCGGGGGCGGGGGGAAGAGACCCAGTACTTC
>TRBV5-6|TRBD1|TRBJ1-5|many
CASSLRTGYQPQHF
TGTGCCAGCAGCTTGAGGACAGGATATCAGCCCCAGCATTTT
>TRBV7-9|-|TRBJ2-3|-
CASRTTGIDTQYF
TGTGCCAGCAGGACGACGGGGATTGATACGCAGTATTTT
>TRBV2|TRBD1|TRBJ1-6|-
CASKGTDDSPLHF
TGTGCCAGCAAGGGGACAGACGATTCACCCCTCCACTTT
>TRBV4-3|-|TRBJ1-1|few
CASSQDLVDGGGTEAFF
TGCGCCAGCAGCCAAGATCTTGTGGACGGTGGGGGGACTGAAGCTTTCTTT
>TRBV20-1|TRBD1|TRBJ1-5|few
CSARTGGNQPQHF
TGCAGTGCTAGGACAGGGGGCAATCAGCCCCAGCATTTT
>TRBV2|-|TRBJ2-3|-
CASRAGSMQYF
TGTGCCAGCAGAGCTGGGAGTATGCAGTATTTT
>TRBV11-1|TRBD2|TRBJ2-1|-
CASSLGGTSGENEQFF
TGTGCCAGCAGCTTGGGCGGGACTAGCGGGGAGAATGAGCAGTTCTTC
>TRBV10-3|-|TRBJ2-7|many
CAISESGKYEQYF
TGTGCCATCAGTGAGTCGGGAAAATACGAGCAGTACTTC
>TRBV10-3|-|TRBJ2-7|-
CAISGPIYEQYF
TGTGCCATCAGTGGGCCTATATACGAGCAGTACTTC
>TRBV24-1|-|TRBJ2-5|many
CASHGGVEEKYQETQYF
TGTGCCTCCCACGGCGGGGTGGAGGAAAAGTACCAAGAGACCCAGTACTTC
>TRBV4-3|TRBD1|TRBJ2-3|-
CASSQEGQTSTDTQYF
TGCGCCAGCAGCCAAGAGGGACAGACTAGCACAGATACGCAGTATTTT
>TRBV15|TRBD1|TRBJ1-3|-
CATSSDRGPGNTIYF
TGTGCCACCAGTAGCGACAGGGGGCCTGGAAACACCATATATTTT
>TRBV10-3|-|TRBJ1-6|once
CASSENWNSPLHF
TGTGCCAGCAGTGAAAACTGGAATTCACCCCTCCACTTT
>TRBV19|-|TRBJ1-3|many
CASAATDYSGNTIYF
TGTGCCAGTGCGGCGACGGATTACTCTGGAAACACCATATATTTT
>TRBV13|TRBD1|TRBJ1-1|-
CASSPSQGALVTEAFF
TGTGCCAGCAGCCCCTCACAGGGGGCGCTTGTCACTGAAGCTTTCTTT
>TRBV20-1|TRBD1|TRBJ1-6|-
CSAPGQLYNSPLHF
TGCAGTGCCCCGGGACAGCTCTATAATTCACCCCTCCACTTT
>TRBV24-1|-|TRBJ2-5|-
CATPLSVGPKETQYF
TGTGCCACCCCGCTAAGTGTGGGGCCGAAAGAGACCCAGTACTTC
>TRBV2|TRBD1|TRBJ1-5|-
CASSELTGSQPQHF
TGTGCCAGCAGTGAGCTGACAGGGAGTCAGCCCCAGCATTTT
>TRBV28|TRBD1|TRBJ1-1|once
CASSLQGVTEAFF
TGTGCCAGCAGCTTACAGGGGGTCACTGAAGCTTTCTTT
>TRBV20-1|-|TRBJ2-7|-
CSASSLPRGPYEQYF
TGCAGTGCCAGCAGTTTACCTAGGGGTCCCTACGAGCAGTACTTC
>TRBV24-1|-|TRBJ1-1|-
CATSDSGTLTEAFF
TGTGCCACCAGTGACTCCGGGACACTAACTGAAGCTTTCTTT
>TRBV20-1|TRBD1|TRBJ1-2|-
CSAYDPGQGVFGYTF
TGCAGTGCTTATGATCCGGGACAGGGAGTTTTCGGCTACACCTTC
>TRBV7-2|TRBD1|TRBJ1-3|-
CASSSVTGKTIYF
TGTGCCAGCAGCTCCGTGACAGGGAAGACCATATATTTT
>TRBV15|TRBD1|TRBJ2-1|few
CATSREGRGYNEQFF
TGTGCCACCAGCAGAGAGGGCAGGGGGTACAATGAGCAGTTCTTC
>TRBV29-1|-|TRBJ1-2|many
CSVEVGVGGTDGYTF
TGCAGCGTTGAGGTGGGAGTGGGGGGTACGGATGGCTACACCTTC
>TRBV25-1|-|TRBJ2-7|-
CASSESRGWGLSSYEQYF
TGTGCCAGCAGTGAAAGTAGGGGCTGGGGCCTGAGCTCCTACGAGCAGTACTTC
>TRBV5-1|TRBD1|TRBJ2-1|many
CASSLDGQGARKTYNEQFF
TGCGCCAGCAGCTTGGATGGACAGGGGGCGCGGAAAACCTACAATGAGCAGTTCTTC
>TRBV20-1|-|TRBJ2-7|-
CSASGFTYEQYF
TGCAGTGCTAGCGGGTTCACCTACGAGCAGTACTTC
>TRBV7-8|-|TRBJ2-3|-
CASSANQGDTQYF
TGTGCCAGCAGCGCAAACCAGGGGGATACGCAGTATTTT
>TRBV20-1|TRBD1|TRBJ1-4|-
CSARDMGQGDEKLFF
TGCAGTGCTAGAGATATGGGACAGGGCGATGAAAAACTGTTTTTT
>TRBV11-1|-|TRBJ2-1|many
CASSLVVDPTNEQFF
TGTGCCAGCAGCTTAGTTGTAGACCCTACCAATGAGCAGTTCTTC
>TRBV29-1|-|TRBJ1-1|-
CSVSEGVGEAFF
TGCAGCGTCAGTGAGGGAGTAGGTGAAGCTTTCTTT
>TRBV6-1|-|TRBJ1-6|once
CASSEWGGGLDSPLHF
TGTGCCAGCAGTGAATGGGGTGGGGGGCTGGATTCACCCCTCCACTTT
>TRBV24-1|TRBD2|TRBJ2-3|-
CATSGSSGRPDTQYF
TGTGCCACCAGTGGTTCTAGCGGGCGGCCAGATACGCAGTATTTT
>TRBV10-3|-|TRBJ1-1|-
CALGRDGGTEAFF
TGTGCCCTCGGACGTGACGGGGGCACTGAAGCTTTCTTT
>TRBV7-2|TRBD1|TRBJ2-7|once
CASSLGDRTYEQYF
TGTGCCAGCAGCTTAGGGGACAGAACCTACGAGCAGTACTTC
>TRBV19|-|TRBJ2-6|-
CASSQLSGADVLTF
TGTGCCAGTAGCCAACTATCTGGGGCCGACGTCCTGACTTTC
>TRBV29-1|-|TRBJ1-2|-
CSVDGGQAGYGYTF
TGCAGCGTTGACGGAGGTCAGGCTGGTTATGGCTACACCTTC
>TRBV12-3/TRBV12-4|TRBD1|TRBJ1-2|many
CASSGTAGGYTF
TGTGCCAGCAGCGGGACAGCGGGCGGCTACACCTTC
>TRBV4-1|-|TRBJ2-1|many
CASSLQPGVREQFF
TGCGCCAGCAGCCTCCAGCCGGGAGTTCGGGAGCAGTTCTTC
>TRBV6-6|TRBD2|TRBJ2-3|-
CASGWGGATDTQYF
TGTGCCAGCGGTTGGGGGGGAGCCACAGATACGCAGTATTTT
>TRBV25-1|-|TRBJ2-7|-
CASSEFGASYEQYF
TGTGCCAGCAGTGAATTTGGGGCCTCCTACGAGCAGTACTTC
>TRBV24-1|-|TRBJ2-3|few
CATSDLQGTHTDTQYF
TGTGCCACCAGTGATTTGCAGGGGACTCACACAGATACGCAGTATTTT